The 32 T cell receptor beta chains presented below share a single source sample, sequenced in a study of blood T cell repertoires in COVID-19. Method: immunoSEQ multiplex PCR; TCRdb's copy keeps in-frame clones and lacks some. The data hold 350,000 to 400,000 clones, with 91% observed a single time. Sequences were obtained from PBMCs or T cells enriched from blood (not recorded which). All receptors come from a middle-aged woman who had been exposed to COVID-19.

The CDR3 DNA follows: TGTGCCAGCAGTGAAACTCCGGGACAGGGATACGGCTACACCTTC. Its translation is CASSETPGQGYGYTF. The V and J genes are TRBV6-1 and TRBJ1-2; 9 bases align to TRBD1. J gave up 8 bases and V 2 bases, and 9 bases lay outside the gene matches. Germline CDR1 MNHNS, CDR2 SASEGT. The CDR3 runs 15 residues.

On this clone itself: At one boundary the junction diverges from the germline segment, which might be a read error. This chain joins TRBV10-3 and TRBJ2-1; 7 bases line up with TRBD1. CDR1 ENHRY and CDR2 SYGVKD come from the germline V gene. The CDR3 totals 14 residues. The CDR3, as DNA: TGTGCCGTCAGCCCCGGACAGGAGTACAATGAGCAGTTCTTC. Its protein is CAVSPGQEYNEQFF.

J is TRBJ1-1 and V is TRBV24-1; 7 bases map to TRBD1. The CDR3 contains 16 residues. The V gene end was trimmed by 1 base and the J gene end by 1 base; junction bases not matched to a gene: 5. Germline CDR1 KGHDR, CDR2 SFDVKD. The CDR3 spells CATSDFEGTANTEAFF. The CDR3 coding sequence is TGTGCCACCAGTGATTTCGAAGGGACAGCGAACACTGAAGCTTTCTTT.

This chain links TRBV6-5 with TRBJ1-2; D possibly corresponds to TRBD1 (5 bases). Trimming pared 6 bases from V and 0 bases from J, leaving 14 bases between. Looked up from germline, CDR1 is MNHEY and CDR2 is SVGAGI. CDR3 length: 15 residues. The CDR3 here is CASRGQGPPNYGYTF. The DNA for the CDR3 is TGTGCCAGCAGGGGCCAGGGCCCTCCTAACTATGGCTACACCTTC.

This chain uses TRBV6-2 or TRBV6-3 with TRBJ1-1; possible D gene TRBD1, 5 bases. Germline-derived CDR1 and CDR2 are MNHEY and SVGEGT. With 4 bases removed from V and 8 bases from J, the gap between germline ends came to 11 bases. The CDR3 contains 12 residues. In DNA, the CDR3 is TGTGCCAGCAGTTTACATTCAGGGGAAGCTTTCTTT. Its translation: CASSLHSGEAFF.

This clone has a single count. CDR3 amino acids: CASSYEEGRKNTEAFF. As DNA, the CDR3 is TGTGCCAGCAGTTACGAGGAGGGAAGGAAGAACACTGAAGCTTTCTTT. J is TRBJ1-1 and V is TRBV6-2 or TRBV6-3; D is undetermined. This CDR3 spans 16 amino acids. The V end lost 2 bases, the J end lost 1 base, and 14 bases lay between the germline ends. Germline assignment: CDR1 MNHEY and CDR2 SVGEGT.

The CDR3 here is CASSPPVTGGTQRSSYEQYF. The DNA for the CDR3 is TGTGCCAGCTCACCACCGGTTACGGGAGGTACCCAAAGAAGCTCCTACGAGCAGTACTTC. The chain links TRBV18 to TRBJ2-7, with 7 bases lining up with TRBD2. V trimming: 0 bases; J trimming: 0 bases; junction bases outside the gene matches: 17. The CDR3 covers 20 residues. Germline assignment: CDR1 KGHSH and CDR2 LQKENI.

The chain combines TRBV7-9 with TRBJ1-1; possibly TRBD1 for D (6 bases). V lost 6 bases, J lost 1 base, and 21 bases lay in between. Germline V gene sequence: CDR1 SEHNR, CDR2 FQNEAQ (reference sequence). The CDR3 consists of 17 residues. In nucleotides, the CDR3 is TGTGCCAGCAGATCCCAGGGGCAGGTGGTTAGGAACACTGAAGCTTTCTTT. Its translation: CASRSQGQVVRNTEAFF.

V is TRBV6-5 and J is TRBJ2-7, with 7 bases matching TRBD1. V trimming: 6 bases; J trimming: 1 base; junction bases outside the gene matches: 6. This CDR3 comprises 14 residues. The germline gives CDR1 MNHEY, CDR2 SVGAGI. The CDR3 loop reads CASSQQGSSYEQYF. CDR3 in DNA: TGTGCCAGCAGCCAACAGGGGTCTTCCTACGAGCAGTACTTC.

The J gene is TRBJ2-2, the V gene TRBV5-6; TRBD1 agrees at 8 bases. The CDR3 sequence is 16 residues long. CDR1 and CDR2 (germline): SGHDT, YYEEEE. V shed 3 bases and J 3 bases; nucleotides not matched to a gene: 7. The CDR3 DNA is TGTGCCAGCAGCTACTTGACAGGGGCCGACACCGGGGAGCTGTTTTTT. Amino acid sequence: CASSYLTGADTGELFF.

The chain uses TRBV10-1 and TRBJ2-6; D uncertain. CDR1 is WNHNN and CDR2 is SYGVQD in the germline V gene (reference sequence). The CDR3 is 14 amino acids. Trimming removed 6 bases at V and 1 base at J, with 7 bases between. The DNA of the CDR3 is TGCGCCAGCAGCCCACTATCTGGGGCCAACGTCCTGACTTTC. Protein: CASSPLSGANVLTF.

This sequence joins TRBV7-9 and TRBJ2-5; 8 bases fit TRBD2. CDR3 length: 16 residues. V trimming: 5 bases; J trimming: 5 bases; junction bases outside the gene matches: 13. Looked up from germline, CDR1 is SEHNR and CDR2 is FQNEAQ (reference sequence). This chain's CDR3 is CASSPQSTSVGETQYF. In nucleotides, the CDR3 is TGTGCCAGCAGCCCCCAATCGACTAGCGTTGGGGAGACCCAGTACTTC.

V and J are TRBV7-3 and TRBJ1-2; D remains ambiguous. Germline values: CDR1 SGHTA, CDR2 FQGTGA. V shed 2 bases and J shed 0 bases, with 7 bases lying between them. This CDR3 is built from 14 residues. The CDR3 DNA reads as TGTGCCAGCAGCTTATACTTAGCTAACTATGGCTACACCTTC. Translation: CASSLYLANYGYTF. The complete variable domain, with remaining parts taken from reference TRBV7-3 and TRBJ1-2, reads GAGVSQTPSNKVTEKGKYVELRCDPISGHTALYWYRQSLGQGPEFLIYFQGTGAADDSGLPNDRFFAVRPEGSVSTLKIQRTERGDSAVYLCASSLYLANYGYTFGSGTRLTVV.

The CDR3 is CASIRDRGSTEAFF. CDR3 nucleotide sequence: TGTGCCAGTATCCGGGACAGGGGAAGCACTGAAGCTTTCTTT. The J gene is TRBJ1-1, the V gene TRBV19; TRBD1 agrees at 10 bases. The ends lost 7 bases at V and 4 bases at J; junction bases unmatched: 6. Germline CDR1 is LNHDA and CDR2 is SQIVND (reference sequence). This CDR3 region has 14 residues.

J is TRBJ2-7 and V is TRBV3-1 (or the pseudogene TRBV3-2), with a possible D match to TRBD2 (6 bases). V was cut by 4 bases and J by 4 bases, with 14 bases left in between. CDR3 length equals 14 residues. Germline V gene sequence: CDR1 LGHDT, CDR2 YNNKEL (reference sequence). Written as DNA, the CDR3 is TGTGCCAGCAGCCCCCGGGACTTGGAGTACGAGCAGTACTTC. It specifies CASSPRDLEYEQYF.

CDR3 in amino acids: CASSLGAGPPNYGYTF. The CDR3 nucleotides are TGTGCCAGCAGCTTAGGGGCAGGGCCCCCTAACTATGGCTACACCTTC. The V gene is TRBV7-8, the J gene TRBJ1-2; D might be TRBD1 (5 bases). Germline loops: CDR1 SGHVS, CDR2 FQNEAQ. V was cut by 1 base and J by 0 bases, with 12 bases left in between. There are 16 residues in the CDR3.

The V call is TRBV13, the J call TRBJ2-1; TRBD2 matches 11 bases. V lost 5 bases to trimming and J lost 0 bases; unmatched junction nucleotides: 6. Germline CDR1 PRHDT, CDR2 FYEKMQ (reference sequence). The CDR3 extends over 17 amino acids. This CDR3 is CASSDGTSGSSYNEQFF. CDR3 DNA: TGTGCCAGCAGCGACGGGACTAGCGGAAGCTCCTACAATGAGCAGTTCTTC.

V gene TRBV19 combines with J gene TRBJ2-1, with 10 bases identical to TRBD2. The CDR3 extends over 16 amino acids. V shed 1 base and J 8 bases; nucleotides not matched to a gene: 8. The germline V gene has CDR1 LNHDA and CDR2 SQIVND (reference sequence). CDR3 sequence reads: CASSIGASGGWDEQFF. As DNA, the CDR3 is TGTGCCAGTAGTATAGGGGCTAGCGGGGGATGGGATGAGCAGTTCTTC.

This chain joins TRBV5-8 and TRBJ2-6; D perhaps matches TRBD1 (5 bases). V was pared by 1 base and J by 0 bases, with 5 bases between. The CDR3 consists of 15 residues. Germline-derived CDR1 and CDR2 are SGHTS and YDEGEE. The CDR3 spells CASSLQGSGANVLTF. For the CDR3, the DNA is TGTGCCAGCAGCTTGCAGGGCTCTGGGGCCAACGTCCTGACTTTC.

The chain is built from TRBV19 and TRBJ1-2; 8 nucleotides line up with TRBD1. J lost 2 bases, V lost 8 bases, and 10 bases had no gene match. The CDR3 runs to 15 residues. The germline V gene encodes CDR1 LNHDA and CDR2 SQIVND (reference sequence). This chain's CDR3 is CASDTSDRANYGYTF. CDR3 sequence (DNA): TGTGCCAGTGACACCTCGGACAGGGCCAACTATGGCTACACCTTC.

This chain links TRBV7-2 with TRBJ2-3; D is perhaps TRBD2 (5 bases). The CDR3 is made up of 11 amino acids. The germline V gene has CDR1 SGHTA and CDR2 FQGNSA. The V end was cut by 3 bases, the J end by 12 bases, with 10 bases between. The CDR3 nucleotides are TGTGCCAGCAGCTTTAGGGAGAATCAGTATTTT. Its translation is CASSFRENQYF.

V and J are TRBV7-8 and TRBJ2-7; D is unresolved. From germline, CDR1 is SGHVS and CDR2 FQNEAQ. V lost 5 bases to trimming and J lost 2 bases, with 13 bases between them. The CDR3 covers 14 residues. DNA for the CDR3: TGTGCCAGCAGCCTGTCCAGGAATCCCTACGAGCAGTACTTC. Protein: CASSLSRNPYEQYF.

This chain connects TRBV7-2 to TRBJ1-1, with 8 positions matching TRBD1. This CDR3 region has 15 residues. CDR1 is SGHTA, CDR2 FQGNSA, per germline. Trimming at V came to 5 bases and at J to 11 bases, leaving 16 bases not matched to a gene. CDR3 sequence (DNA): TGTGCCAGCAGCCCACGGACAGGGCCCGCTTTTAAGGCTTTCTTT. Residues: CASSPRTGPAFKAFF.

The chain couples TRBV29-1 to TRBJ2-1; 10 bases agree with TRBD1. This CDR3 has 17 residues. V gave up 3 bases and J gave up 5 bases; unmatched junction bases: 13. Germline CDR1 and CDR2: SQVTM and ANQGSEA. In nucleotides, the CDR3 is TGCAGCGTTGATAAAGGACAGGGGGTAAATTTTCACAATGAGCAGTTCTTC. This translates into CSVDKGQGVNFHNEQFF.

The CDR3 spells CASSYGRQGGETQYF. CDR3 bases: TGTGCCAGCAGTTACGGCCGACAGGGCGGCGAGACCCAGTACTTC. This rearrangement joins TRBV6-2 or TRBV6-3 to TRBJ2-5, with 7 bases lining up with TRBD1. J gave up 5 bases and V 2 bases, and 8 bases lay outside the gene matches. The CDR3 has 15 residues. Germline CDR1 is MNHEY and CDR2 is SVGEGT.

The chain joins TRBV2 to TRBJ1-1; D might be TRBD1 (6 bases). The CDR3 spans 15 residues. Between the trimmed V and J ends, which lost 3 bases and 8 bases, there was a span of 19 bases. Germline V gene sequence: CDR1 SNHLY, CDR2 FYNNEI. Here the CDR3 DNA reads TGTGCCAGCAGTGAGCTTGGGCAGGGGCTCCCCGAAGCTTTCTTT. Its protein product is CASSELGQGLPEAFF.

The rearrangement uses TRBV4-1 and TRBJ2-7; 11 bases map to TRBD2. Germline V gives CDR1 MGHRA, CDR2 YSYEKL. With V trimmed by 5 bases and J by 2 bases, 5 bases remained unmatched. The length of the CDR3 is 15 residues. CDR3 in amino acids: CASSLETSGTYEQYF. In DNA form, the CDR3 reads TGCGCCAGCAGCTTAGAGACTAGCGGGACCTACGAGCAGTACTTC.

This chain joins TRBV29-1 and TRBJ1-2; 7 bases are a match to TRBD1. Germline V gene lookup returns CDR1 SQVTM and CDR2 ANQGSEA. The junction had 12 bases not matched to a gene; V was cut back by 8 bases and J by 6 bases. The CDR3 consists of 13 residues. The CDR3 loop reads CSILRGGQDGYTF. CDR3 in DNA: TGCAGCATTCTTAGAGGGGGCCAAGATGGCTACACCTTC.

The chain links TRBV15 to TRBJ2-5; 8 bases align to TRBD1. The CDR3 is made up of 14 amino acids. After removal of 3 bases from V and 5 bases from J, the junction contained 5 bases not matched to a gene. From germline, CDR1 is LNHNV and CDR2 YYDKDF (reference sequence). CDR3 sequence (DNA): TGTGCCACCAGCAGGGCTGGACAGGGCGAGACCCAGTACTTC. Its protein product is CATSRAGQGETQYF. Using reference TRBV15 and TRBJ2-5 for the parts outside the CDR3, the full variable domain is DAMVIQNPRYQVTQFGKPVTLSCSQTLNHNVMYWYQQKSSQAPKLLFHYYDKDFNNEADTPDNFQSRRPNTSFCFLDIRSPGLGDTAMYLCATSRAGQGETQYFGPGTRLLVL.

The CDR3 is CATRTGGTEAFF. Written as DNA, the CDR3 is TGTGCCACCAGGACAGGGGGCACTGAAGCTTTCTTT. The chain has TRBV24-1 and TRBJ1-1; 9 bases match TRBD1. Germline V gene data show CDR1 as KGHDR and CDR2 as SFDVKD. V lost 7 bases, J lost 4 bases, and 0 bases stayed unmatched. The CDR3 covers 12 residues.

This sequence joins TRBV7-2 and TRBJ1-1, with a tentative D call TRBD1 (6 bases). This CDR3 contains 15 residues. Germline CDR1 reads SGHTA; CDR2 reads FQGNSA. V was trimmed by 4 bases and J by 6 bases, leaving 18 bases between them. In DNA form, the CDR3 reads TGTGCCAGCAGCTCAGTCTCAGGGGCAAGGGCTGAAGCTTTCTTT. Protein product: CASSSVSGARAEAFF.

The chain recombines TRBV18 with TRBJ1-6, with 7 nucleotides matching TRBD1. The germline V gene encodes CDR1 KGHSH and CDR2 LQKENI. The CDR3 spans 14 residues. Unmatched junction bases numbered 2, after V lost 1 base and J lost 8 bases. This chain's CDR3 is CASSPRQGDSPLHF. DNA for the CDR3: TGTGCCAGCTCACCACGGCAGGGGGATTCACCCCTCCACTTT.